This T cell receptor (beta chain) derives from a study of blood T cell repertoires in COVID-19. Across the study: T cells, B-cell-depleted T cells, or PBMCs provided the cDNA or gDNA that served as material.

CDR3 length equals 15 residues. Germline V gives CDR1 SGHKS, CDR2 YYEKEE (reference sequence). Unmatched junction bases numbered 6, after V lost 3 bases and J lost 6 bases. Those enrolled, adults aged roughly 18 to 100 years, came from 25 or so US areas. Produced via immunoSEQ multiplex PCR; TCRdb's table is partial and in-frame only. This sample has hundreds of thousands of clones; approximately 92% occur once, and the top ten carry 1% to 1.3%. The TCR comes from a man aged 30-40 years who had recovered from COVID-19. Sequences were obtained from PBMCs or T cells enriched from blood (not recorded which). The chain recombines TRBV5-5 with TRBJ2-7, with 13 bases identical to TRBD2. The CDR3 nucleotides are TGTGCCAGCAGCTCGGGACTAGCGGGATGGGCCGAGCAGTACTTC. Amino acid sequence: CASSSGLAGWAEQYF.